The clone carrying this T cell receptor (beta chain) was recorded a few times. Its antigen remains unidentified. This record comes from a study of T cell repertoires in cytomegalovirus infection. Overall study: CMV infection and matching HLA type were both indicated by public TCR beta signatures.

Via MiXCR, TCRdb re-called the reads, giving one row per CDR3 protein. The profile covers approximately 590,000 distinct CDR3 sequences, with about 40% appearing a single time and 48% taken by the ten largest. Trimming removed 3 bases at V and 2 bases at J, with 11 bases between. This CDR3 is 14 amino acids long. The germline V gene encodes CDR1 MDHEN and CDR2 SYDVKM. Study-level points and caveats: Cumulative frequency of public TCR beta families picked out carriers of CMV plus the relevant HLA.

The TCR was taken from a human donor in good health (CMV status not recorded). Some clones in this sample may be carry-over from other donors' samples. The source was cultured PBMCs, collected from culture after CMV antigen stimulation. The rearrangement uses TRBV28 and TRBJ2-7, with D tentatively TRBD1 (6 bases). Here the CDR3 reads CASSFPGTPYEQYF. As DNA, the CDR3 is TGTGCCAGCAGTTTTCCCGGGACACCCTACGAGCAGTACTTC.